Sequencing of this T cell receptor (beta chain) was carried out in a study of shared clonotypes between healthy human individuals. On this clone: As yet, its antigen is unknown.

Study-wide findings and caveats: On the whole, naive subsets had larger estimated richness than memory subsets had. Deeper or shallower sequencing was expected to change how clonotypes are shared among donors.

Trimming left V 4 bases short and J 4 bases short, with 10 bases between. This CDR3 has 13 residues. In germline, CDR1 is MGHDK, CDR2 SYGVNS. Adult donors, all healthy and HIV-negative, had no recent acute infections or vaccinations. The authors divided CD4+ cells into CD45RA+ naive and CD45RA-negative memory subsets. The data were produced by immunoSEQ multiplex PCR, yet TCRdb's version contains in-frame clones alone and is incomplete. The table includes approximately 240,000 clones, approximately 65% detected once. This TCR came from a man aged 30 to 39 in good health. Sequencing was performed on memory CD4+ T cells sorted from blood. The subset is: CD45RA-negative fraction. The chain has TRBV25-1 and TRBJ1-2; D gene ambiguous. Written as DNA, the CDR3 is TGTGCCAGCAGTGTTTACCTCTCCTATGGCTACACCTTC. It codes for CASSVYLSYGYTF.